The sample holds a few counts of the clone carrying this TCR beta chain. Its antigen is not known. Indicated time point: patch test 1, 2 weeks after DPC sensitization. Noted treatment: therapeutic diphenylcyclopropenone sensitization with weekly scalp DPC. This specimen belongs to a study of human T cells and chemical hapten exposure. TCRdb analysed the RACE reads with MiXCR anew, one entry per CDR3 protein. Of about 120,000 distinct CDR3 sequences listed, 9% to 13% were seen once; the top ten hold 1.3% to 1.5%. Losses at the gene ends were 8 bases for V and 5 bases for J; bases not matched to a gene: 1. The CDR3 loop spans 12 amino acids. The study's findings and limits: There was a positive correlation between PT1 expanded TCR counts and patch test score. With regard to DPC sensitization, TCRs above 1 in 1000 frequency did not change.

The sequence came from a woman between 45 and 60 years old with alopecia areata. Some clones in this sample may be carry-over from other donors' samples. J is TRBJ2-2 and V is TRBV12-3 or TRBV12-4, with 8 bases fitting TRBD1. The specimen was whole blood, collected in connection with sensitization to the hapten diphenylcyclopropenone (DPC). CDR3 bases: TGTGCCAGCTACAGGGGGACCGGGGAGCTGTTTTTT. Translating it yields CASYRGTGELFF.